The present T cell receptor beta chain was sequenced within a study of OX40 agonist ivuxolimab in advanced cancers. The protocol was immunoSEQ multiplex PCR, while the TCRdb copy is restricted to in-frame clones and leaves out a portion. The sample has tens of thousands of clones; under 90% are singletons. Patients with autoimmune history or systemic immunosuppression were excluded. V lost 4 bases and J 3 bases, leaving 15 bases between the germline ends. The CDR3 loop spans 14 amino acids. From germline, CDR1 is SQVTM and CDR2 ANQGSEA. The clonotype originates from an adult with an advanced solid tumor such as melanoma, head and neck, liver or kidney cancer. This chain connects TRBV29-1 to TRBJ1-2, with D possibly matching TRBD1 (5 bases). The specimen was CD4+ or CD8+ T cells sorted from blood, collected in a trial of the OX40 agonist ivuxolimab. CDR3 in DNA: TGCAGCGTTGTAATCGGGGGATCGGACTATGGCTACACCTTC. Translated: CSVVIGGSDYGYTF.